The next 19 T cell receptor beta chains were all read from a single sample in a study of cytomegalovirus exposure and HLA in healthy donors. Sequenced by immunoSEQ multiplex PCR; TCRdb stores in-frame clones only, minus some. The data contain some 90,000 clones, 95% to 98% of them singletons. Sequenced input: PBMCs. The receptors shown here come from a man between 18 and 29 years old in good health and CMV-seronegative.

This rearrangement joins TRBV7-8 to TRBJ2-3; 10 positions agree with TRBD2. The CDR3 spans 19 residues. Germline V lookup: CDR1 SGHVS, CDR2 FQNEAQ. V was clipped by 1 base and J by 5 bases; unmatched bases: 15. The CDR3 DNA is TGTGCCAGCAGCTTAGTGTGGACGGGGGCTAGCGGGAGAAAAGATACGCAGTATTTT. Residues: CASSLVWTGASGRKDTQYF.

This clone was seen a single time. The chain employs TRBV27 and TRBJ1-2; D perhaps matches TRBD1 (5 bases). Trimming removed 5 bases from V and 4 bases from J, with 11 bases in between. The germline gives CDR1 MNHEY, CDR2 SMNVEV (reference sequence). This CDR3 spans 13 amino acids. The CDR3 DNA reads TGTGCCAGCAGTCCAGCACAGGCCTATGGCTACACCTTC. Translated: CASSPAQAYGYTF.

The genes are TRBV7-2 and TRBJ1-1; no reliable D call. CDR3 size: 11 residues. The V gene lost 4 bases and the J gene lost 4 bases, with 4 bases spanning the gap. Germline lookup yields CDR1 SGHTA and CDR2 FQGNSA. The DNA of the CDR3 is TGTGCCAGCAGCTGGGCCACTGAAGCTTTCTTT. This sequence encodes CASSWATEAFF.

The rearrangement links TRBV10-1 to TRBJ2-1; TRBD1 aligns across 9 bases. The V and J ends lost 2 bases and 5 bases, in that order; junction bases with no gene match: 4. The CDR3 sequence is 15 residues long. Germline CDR1 WNHNN, CDR2 SYGVQD (reference sequence). Here the CDR3 DNA reads TGCGCCAGCAGTGAGGGGGGGACAGGGAACAATGAGCAGTTCTTC. Residues: CASSEGGTGNNEQFF.

The CDR3 nucleotides are TGTGCCAGCACCGGGACAGGCGGGGCGTATAGCACAGATACGCAGTATTTT. Translation: CASTGTGGAYSTDTQYF. This chain uses TRBV2 with TRBJ2-3; 8 positions agree with TRBD1. V lost 7 bases to trimming and J lost 0 bases; unmatched junction nucleotides: 12. CDR3 length: 17 residues. Germline-derived CDR1 and CDR2 are SNHLY and FYNNEI.

The chain employs TRBV6-5 and TRBJ2-1, with D uncertain. This CDR3 has 15 amino acids. CDR1 is MNHEY, CDR2 SVGAGI, per germline. Trimming pared 2 bases from V and 7 bases from J, leaving 15 bases between. This chain's CDR3 is CASSYDPEIGNEQFF. The CDR3 DNA follows: TGTGCCAGCAGTTACGACCCCGAAATCGGGAATGAGCAGTTCTTC.

The rearrangement joins TRBV5-8 to TRBJ2-1, with D possibly being TRBD2 (7 bases). The germline CDR1 and CDR2 sequences are SGHTS and YDEGEE. V lost 0 bases and J lost 10, with 26 bases in between. The CDR3 length is 18 residues. The CDR3 DNA is TGTGCCAGCAGCTTGGTGTGGGAGGGACTGGGACATAGTTGGGAGCAGTTCTTC. It specifies CASSLVWEGLGHSWEQFF.

Written as DNA, the CDR3 is TGTGCCAGCAGCTATGAGCGGGTTTTAGACCGCACAGATACGCAGTATTTT. Its protein product is CASSYERVLDRTDTQYF. The chain links TRBV7-2 to TRBJ2-3, with D possibly TRBD2 on 6 matching bases. CDR3 length: 17 residues. Germline values: CDR1 SGHTA, CDR2 FQGNSA. V was pared by 4 bases and J by 1 base, with 18 bases between.

This chain links TRBV6-5 with TRBJ2-7, with D uncertain. The V and J ends lost 6 bases and 10 bases respectively, with 13 bases between them. This CDR3 is built from 11 residues. Germline CDR1 MNHEY, CDR2 SVGAGI. The DNA of the CDR3 is TGTGCCAGCAGCTCCGTTGCGGTTCAGTACTTC. Translating it yields CASSSVAVQYF.

The chain recombines TRBV4-1 with TRBJ2-1; TRBD1 agrees at 10 bases. V was pared by 4 bases and J by 2 bases, with 2 bases of the junction left unmatched. In germline, CDR1 is MGHRA, CDR2 YSYEKL. The CDR3 loop spans 15 amino acids. CDR3 sequence reads: CASSRGQGAYNEQFF. In nucleotides, the CDR3 is TGCGCCAGCAGCCGAGGACAGGGGGCCTACAATGAGCAGTTCTTC.

The CDR3 region has the DNA TGTGCCAGCAGACCCACATGGACAGGGGGGGTCACTAATGAAAAACTGTTTTTT. Encoded protein: CASRPTWTGGVTNEKLFF. The chain uses TRBV28 and TRBJ1-4; 10 positions agree with TRBD1. V shed 6 bases, J shed 2 bases, and the junction held 12 bases outside the gene matches. The CDR3 is made up of 18 amino acids. Per germline, CDR1 MDHEN and CDR2 SYDVKM.

This chain joins TRBV19 and TRBJ2-2, with 14 bases matching TRBD2. Germline CDR1 and CDR2: LNHDA and SQIVND (reference sequence). With V trimmed by 5 bases and J by 3 bases, 8 bases remained unmatched. The CDR3 contains 18 residues. The CDR3 protein is CASSSTSGRALYTGELFF. CDR3 in DNA: TGTGCCAGTAGTTCGACTAGCGGGAGGGCCTTATACACCGGGGAGCTGTTTTTT.

The sample holds one count of this clone. J is TRBJ1-1 and V is TRBV6-5; D call uncertain. The V gene's germline CDR1 is MNHEY and CDR2 SVGAGI. The V and J ends lost 0 bases and 1 base respectively, with 12 bases between them. The CDR3 covers 16 residues. CDR3 sequence (DNA): TGTGCCAGCAGTTACTCGATCGGGTTATCGAACACTGAAGCTTTCTTT. Its protein is CASSYSIGLSNTEAFF.

This chain joins TRBV2 and TRBJ2-7, with 7 positions matching TRBD1. Germline V gives CDR1 SNHLY, CDR2 FYNNEI. The CDR3 has 14 amino acids. V lost 6 bases, J lost 2 bases, and 7 bases stayed unmatched. The CDR3 here is CASRKGTAPYEQYF. The CDR3 DNA is TGTGCCAGCAGGAAAGGGACAGCGCCCTACGAGCAGTACTTC.

The chain uses TRBV27 and TRBJ1-3; TRBD1 matches 10 bases. This CDR3 region has 17 residues. Germline-derived CDR1 and CDR2 are MNHEY and SMNVEV (reference sequence). V lost 3 bases, J lost 4 bases, and 9 bases stayed unmatched. The CDR3 DNA sequence: TGTGCCAGCAGTTTTGTGGGACAGGGGATTGGGGGAAACACCATATATTTT. Protein sequence: CASSFVGQGIGGNTIYF.

With respect to this clone: A read error may produce the germline difference seen at one junction end. The chain is built from TRBV28 and TRBJ2-7; 8 bases agree with TRBD2. CDR1 and CDR2 (germline): MDHEN, SYDVKM. This CDR3 is 11 amino acids long. CDR3 nucleotides: TGTGCCAGCACCTCTGGGGGGACTAGTCGGTTC. This codes for CASTSGGTSRF.

This chain links TRBV27 with TRBJ2-7; 8 bases agree with TRBD1. Germline-derived CDR1 and CDR2 are MNHEY and SMNVEV (reference sequence). The CDR3 contains 15 residues. The ends lost 4 bases at V and 5 bases at J; junction bases unmatched: 10. This CDR3 is CASSSGTGPTHEQYV. The CDR3 DNA follows: TGTGCCAGCAGTTCCGGGACAGGCCCTACCCACGAGCAGTACGTC.

V and J are TRBV28 and TRBJ2-7; a weak D match, TRBD1 (6 bases). The germline CDR1 and CDR2 sequences are MDHEN and SYDVKM. The ends were cut back, 1 base at V and 2 bases at J, with 9 bases in the middle. The CDR3 runs 14 residues. CDR3 region: CASSLSAGAYEQYF. As DNA, the CDR3 is TGTGCCAGCAGTTTATCGGCAGGGGCCTACGAGCAGTACTTC. The variable domain in full, completed from reference TRBV28 and TRBJ2-7, reads DVKVTQSSRYLVKRTGEKVFLECVQDMDHENMFWYRQDPGLGLRLIYFSYDVKMKEKGDIPEGYSVSREKKERFSLILESASTNQTSMYLCASSLSAGAYEQYFGPGTRLTVT.

The chain couples TRBV10-1 to TRBJ2-1; D might be TRBD2 (5 bases). Germline lookup yields CDR1 WNHNN and CDR2 SYGVQD (reference sequence). The CDR3 length is 16 residues. V was clipped by 6 bases and J by 3 bases, with 18 bases between them. CDR3 in amino acids: CASSGGRVAGYNEQFF. CDR3 DNA sequence: TGCGCCAGCAGCGGCGGACGGGTGGCGGGCTACAATGAGCAGTTCTTC.